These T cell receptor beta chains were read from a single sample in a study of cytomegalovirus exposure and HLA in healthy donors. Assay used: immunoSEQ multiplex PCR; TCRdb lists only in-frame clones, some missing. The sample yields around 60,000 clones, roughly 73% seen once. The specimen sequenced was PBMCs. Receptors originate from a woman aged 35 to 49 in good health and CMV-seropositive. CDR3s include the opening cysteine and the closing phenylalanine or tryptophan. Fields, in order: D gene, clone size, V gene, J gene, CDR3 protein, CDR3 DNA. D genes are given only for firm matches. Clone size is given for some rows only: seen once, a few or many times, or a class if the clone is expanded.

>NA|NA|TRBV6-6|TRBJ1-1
CASSYGQGVAEAFF
TGTGCCAGCAGTTACGGGCAAGGGGTCGCTGAAGCTTTCTTT
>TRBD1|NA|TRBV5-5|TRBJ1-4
CASSLVGGQGGEKLFF
TGTGCCAGCAGCTTGGTAGGTGGACAGGGTGGCGAAAAACTGTTTTTT
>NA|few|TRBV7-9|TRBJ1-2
CASSLGEWEEGYTF
TGTGCCAGCAGCTTAGGGGAATGGGAGGAGGGCTACACCTTC
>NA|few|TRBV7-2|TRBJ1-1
CASSPSWGNTEAFF
TGTGCCAGCAGCCCGAGCTGGGGCAATACTGAAGCTTTCTTT
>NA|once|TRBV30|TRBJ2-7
CACFGSYEQYF
TGTGCCTGCTTTGGGAGCTACGAGCAGTACTTC
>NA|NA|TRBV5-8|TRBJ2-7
CASSFRQGHTSYEQYF
TGTGCCAGCAGCTTCCGCCAAGGACACACATCCTACGAGCAGTACTTC
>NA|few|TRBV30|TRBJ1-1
CAWSPKRNTEAFF
TGTGCCTGGAGCCCCAAGCGGAACACTGAAGCTTTCTTT
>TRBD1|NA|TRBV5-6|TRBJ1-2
CASSGDRGDYGYTF
TGTGCCAGCAGCGGGGACAGAGGAGACTATGGCTACACCTTC
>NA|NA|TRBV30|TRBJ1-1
CAWRWGQGSAEAFF
TGTGCCTGGAGATGGGGTCAGGGAAGTGCTGAAGCTTTCTTT
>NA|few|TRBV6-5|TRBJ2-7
CASKALDSSYEQYF
TGTGCCAGCAAAGCACTGGACAGTTCCTACGAGCAGTACTTC
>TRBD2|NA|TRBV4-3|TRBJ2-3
CASSQEGSSSGGTTDTQYF
TGCGCCAGCAGCCAAGAGGGGTCCAGTAGCGGGGGCACCACAGATACGCAGTATTTT
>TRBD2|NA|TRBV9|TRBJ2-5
CASSPRLAGAETQYF
TGTGCCAGCAGCCCCCGACTAGCGGGGGCAGAGACCCAGTACTTC
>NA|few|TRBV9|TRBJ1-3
CASSGVLGGNTIYF
TGTGCCAGCAGCGGCGTCCTAGGAGGAAACACCATATATTTT
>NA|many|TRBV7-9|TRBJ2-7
CASSLAAGSVYEQYF
TGTGCCAGCAGCTTAGCGGCAGGTTCTGTCTACGAGCAGTACTTC
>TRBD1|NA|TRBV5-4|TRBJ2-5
CASSSDRDYETQYF
TGTGCCAGCAGCTCGGACAGGGATTATGAGACCCAGTACTTC
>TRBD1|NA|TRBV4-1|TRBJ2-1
CASSQGQGNNYNEQFF
TGCGCCAGCAGCCAAGGACAGGGAAACAACTACAATGAGCAGTTCTTC
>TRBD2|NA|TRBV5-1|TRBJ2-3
CASSAGESTDTQYF
TGCGCCAGCAGCGCGGGGGAAAGCACAGATACGCAGTATTTT
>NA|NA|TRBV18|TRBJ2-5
CASSRSGRGEETQYF
TGTGCCAGCTCCCGATCGGGGAGAGGAGAAGAGACCCAGTACTTC
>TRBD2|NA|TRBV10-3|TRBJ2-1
CASVGTRGNEQFF
TGTGCCAGCGTTGGGACTAGAGGTAATGAGCAGTTCTTC
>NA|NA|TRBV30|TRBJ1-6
CAWSQTVNSPLHF
TGTGCCTGGAGCCAGACAGTTAATTCACCCCTCCACTTT
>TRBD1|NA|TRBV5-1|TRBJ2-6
CASSFGDSDFSGANVLTF
TGCGCCAGCAGCTTCGGGGACAGCGACTTTTCTGGGGCCAACGTCCTGACTTTC
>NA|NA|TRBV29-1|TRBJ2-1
CSVEDRGTGYNEQFF
TGCAGCGTTGAAGATCGAGGAACCGGCTACAATGAGCAGTTCTTC
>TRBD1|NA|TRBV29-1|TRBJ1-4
CSVAGTGSSNEKLFF
TGCAGCGTCGCTGGGACAGGGTCAAGTAATGAAAAACTGTTTTTT
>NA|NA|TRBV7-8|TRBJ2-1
CASSLRQGYNEQFF
TGTGCCAGCAGCTTAAGGCAGGGATACAATGAGCAGTTCTTC
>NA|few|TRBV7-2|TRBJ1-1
CASNRQMNTEAFF
TGTGCCAGCAACCGCCAGATGAACACTGAAGCTTTCTTT
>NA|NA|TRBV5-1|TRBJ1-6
CASSLDGRGSSYNSPLHF
TGCGCCAGCAGCTTGGATGGCAGGGGTAGCTCCTATAATTCACCCCTCCACTTT
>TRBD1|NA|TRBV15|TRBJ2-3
CATLDRASTDTQYF
TGTGCCACCCTCGACAGGGCTAGCACAGATACGCAGTATTTT
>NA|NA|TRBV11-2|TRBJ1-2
CASSPRDTHGYTF
TGTGCCAGCAGCCCCAGGGACACCCATGGCTACACCTTC
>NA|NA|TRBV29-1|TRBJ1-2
CSAPGGGGGYTF
TGCAGCGCCCCGGGGGGCGGAGGAGGCTACACCTTC
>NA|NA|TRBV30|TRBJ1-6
CAHERGSNSPLHF
TGTGCCCATGAGCGGGGAAGTAATTCACCCCTCCACTTT
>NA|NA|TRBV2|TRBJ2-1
CASGNRAYNEQFF
TGTGCCAGCGGTAACAGGGCGTACAATGAGCAGTTCTTC
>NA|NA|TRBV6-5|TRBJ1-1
CASSLQVNTEAFF
TGTGCCAGCAGCCTTCAGGTGAACACTGAAGCTTTCTTT
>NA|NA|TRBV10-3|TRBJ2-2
CAITNTGELFF
TGTGCCATCACTAATACCGGGGAGCTGTTTTTT
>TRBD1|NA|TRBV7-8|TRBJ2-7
CASSRTGAEQYF
TGTGCCAGCTCCCGGACAGGGGCCGAGCAGTACTTC
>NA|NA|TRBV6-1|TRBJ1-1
CASSEVEETEAFF
TGTGCCAGCAGTGAAGTTGAGGAAACTGAAGCTTTCTTT
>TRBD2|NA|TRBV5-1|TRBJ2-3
CASSLAGVGDTQYF
TGCGCCAGCAGCTTAGCGGGGGTGGGAGATACGCAGTATTTT
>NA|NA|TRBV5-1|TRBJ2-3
CASSPGGPSTDTQYF
TGCGCCAGCAGCCCCGGGGGGCCGAGCACAGATACGCAGTATTTT
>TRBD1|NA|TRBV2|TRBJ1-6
CASSRDSSYNSPLHF
TGTGCCAGCAGTAGGGACAGCTCCTATAATTCACCCCTCCACTTT
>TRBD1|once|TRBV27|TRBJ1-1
CASMMDRRGTEAFF
TGTGCCAGCATGATGGACAGGAGGGGAACTGAAGCTTTCTTT
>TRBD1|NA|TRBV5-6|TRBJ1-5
CASSLGTGGPRPQHF
TGTGCCAGCAGCTTGGGGACAGGGGGTCCCCGGCCCCAGCATTTT
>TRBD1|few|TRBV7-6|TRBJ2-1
CSSSLGTVGLNEQFF
TGTTCCAGCAGCTTAGGGACAGTGGGGCTGAATGAGCAGTTCTTC
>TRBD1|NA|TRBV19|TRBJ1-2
CASSKRTGEDGYTF
TGTGCCAGTAGCAAGAGGACAGGGGAGGATGGCTACACCTTC
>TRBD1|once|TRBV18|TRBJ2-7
CASSPPGQGEEYF
TGTGCCAGCTCACCTCCGGGACAGGGGGAGGAGTACTTC
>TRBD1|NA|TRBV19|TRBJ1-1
CASSPRGDTEAFF
TGTGCCAGTAGTCCCAGGGGGGACACTGAAGCTTTCTTT
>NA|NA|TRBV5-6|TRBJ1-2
CASSSTAGYTF
TGTGCCAGCAGCTCGACAGCCGGCTACACCTTC
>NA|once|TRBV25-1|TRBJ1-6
CASSGAQAGRNSPLHF
TGTGCCAGCAGTGGGGCTCAGGCAGGCCGAAATTCACCCCTCCACTTT
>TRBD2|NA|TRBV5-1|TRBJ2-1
CASSLDSGGYNEQFF
TGCGCCAGCAGCTTGGATAGCGGGGGGTACAATGAGCAGTTCTTC
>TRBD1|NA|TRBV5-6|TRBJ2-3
CASSLQGWSTDTQYF
TGTGCCAGCAGCTTACAGGGGTGGAGCACAGATACGCAGTATTTT
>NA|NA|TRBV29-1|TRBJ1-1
CSTLAGEMTEAFF
TGCAGCACCCTCGCCGGGGAGATGACTGAAGCTTTCTTT
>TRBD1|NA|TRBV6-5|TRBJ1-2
CASTPPGQGYGYTF
TGTGCCAGCACTCCCCCCGGACAGGGATATGGCTACACCTTC
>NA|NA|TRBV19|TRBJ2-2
CASSIAFTTGELFF
TGTGCCAGTAGTATAGCCTTCACTACCGGGGAGCTGTTTTTT
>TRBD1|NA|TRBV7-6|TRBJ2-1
CASSLERGPGTDEQFF
TGTGCCAGCAGCTTAGAAAGGGGGCCGGGAACAGATGAGCAGTTCTTC
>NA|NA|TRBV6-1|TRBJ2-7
CASSSGLSSYEQYF
TGTGCCAGCAGCTCAGGTTTGAGCTCCTACGAGCAGTACTTC
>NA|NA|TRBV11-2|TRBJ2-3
CASRQGDTQYF
TGTGCCAGCAGGCAGGGAGATACGCAGTATTTT
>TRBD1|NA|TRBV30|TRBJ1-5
CAWSLNTGDEPQHF
TGTGCCTGGAGCCTAAATACAGGGGACGAGCCCCAGCATTTT